The entry below gives a single TCR beta chain sequence along with its context. Germline CDR1 reads MNHEY; CDR2 reads SVGAGI. The CDR3 spans 13 residues. The V end was cut by 8 bases, the J end by 3 bases, with 13 bases between. As processed by the authors: Nucleated cell counts were estimated from reference gene primer amplification. Assay used: immunoSEQ multiplex PCR; TCRdb lists only in-frame clones, some missing. The V and J calls and clone size come from that table; D and trimming were worked out from the DNA. The data show 400,000 to 450,000 clones, approximately 89% seen once. This sample stems from a study of blood T cell repertoires in COVID-19. At the level of the study: There were acute and convalescent COVID-19 samples, and they came from the United States, Italy and Spain.

The material sequenced was peripheral blood. This chain connects TRBV6-5 to TRBJ1-1, with D perhaps TRBD1 (5 bases). This TCR came from a woman between 35 and 50 years old with COVID-19, enrolled during active disease. The CDR3 DNA sequence: TGTGCCAGCTCGACAGATAAGTACACTGAAGCTTTCTTT. It encodes CASSTDKYTEAFF.